This passage covers 8 T cell receptor beta chains from one sample sequenced in a study of blood T cell repertoires in COVID-19. Measured with immunoSEQ multiplex PCR; TCRdb has only the in-frame clones, and not every one. The sample records about 40,000 clones, around 94% being singletons. Sequences were obtained from peripheral blood. Source of these receptors: a man aged 50 to 60 with active COVID-19.

V and J are TRBV28 and TRBJ1-6; possibly TRBD1 for D (5 bases). With 6 bases removed from V and 5 bases from J, the gap between germline ends came to 14 bases. CDR3 length equals 15 residues. CDR1 is MDHEN, CDR2 SYDVKM, per germline. The CDR3 sequence is CASSPLRGNNSPLHF. CDR3 sequence (DNA): TGTGCCAGCAGCCCACTCCGGGGGAATAATTCACCCCTCCACTTT.

CDR3 DNA sequence: TGTGCCACCAGTGATTTGGCCAGGTGGACCTACGAGCAGTACTTC. This encodes CATSDLARWTYEQYF. V gene TRBV24-1 combines with J gene TRBJ2-7; D is uncertain. There are 15 residues in the CDR3. With 0 bases removed from V and 2 bases from J, the gap between germline ends came to 10 bases. Per the germline V gene, CDR1 is KGHDR and CDR2 is SFDVKD.

The count of this clone is one. The chain links TRBV5-1 to TRBJ2-5, with TRBD2 identical over 13 bases. Germline V lookup: CDR1 SGHRS, CDR2 YFSETQ. Trimming took 4 bases from V and 4 from J; bases not matched to a gene: 7. The CDR3 runs to 16 residues. The CDR3 spells CASSPGLAGEAETQYF. For the CDR3, the DNA is TGCGCCAGCAGCCCAGGACTAGCGGGGGAAGCAGAGACCCAGTACTTC.

The V gene is TRBV24-1, the J gene TRBJ2-7, with TRBD1 matching 11 bases. V was pared by 4 bases and J by 3 bases, with 7 bases of the junction left unmatched. The CDR3 consists of 16 residues. Germline V gene data show CDR1 as KGHDR and CDR2 as SFDVKD. CDR3 amino acids: CATSDSDRGLGYEQYF. In DNA form, the CDR3 reads TGTGCCACCAGTGACTCGGACAGGGGGCTCGGCTACGAGCAGTACTTC.

The V gene is TRBV2, the J gene TRBJ1-1, with TRBD1 matching 8 bases. Per germline, CDR1 SNHLY and CDR2 FYNNEI. CDR3 length: 13 amino acids. The ends lost 10 bases at V and 1 base at J; junction bases unmatched: 5. The CDR3 region is CATAGTGNTEAFF. CDR3 coding DNA: TGTGCCACCGCCGGGACAGGGAACACTGAAGCTTTCTTT.

This rearrangement joins TRBV4-1 to TRBJ2-7; D may be TRBD1 (6 bases). The germline gives CDR1 MGHRA, CDR2 YSYEKL. The CDR3 sequence is 14 residues long. The ends were cut back, 4 bases at V and 3 bases at J, with 13 bases in the middle. CDR3 amino acids: CASSPGTKNYEQYF. The DNA of the CDR3 is TGCGCCAGCAGCCCGGGGACAAAAAACTACGAGCAGTACTTC.

The chain carries TRBV5-1 and TRBJ1-1; maybe TRBD1 (5 bases). This CDR3 spans 15 amino acids. Germline V lookup: CDR1 SGHRS, CDR2 YFSETQ. The V and J ends lost 0 bases and 2 bases respectively, with 11 bases between them. This CDR3 is CASSLGPGGNTEAFF. The CDR3 region has the DNA TGCGCCAGCAGCTTGGGACCGGGGGGAAACACTGAAGCTTTCTTT.

The chain links TRBV27 to TRBJ2-6; D might be TRBD1 (5 bases). Germline CDR1 reads MNHEY; CDR2 reads SMNVEV (reference sequence). This CDR3 has 17 amino acids. Trimming removed 2 bases from V and 0 bases from J, with 11 bases in between. CDR3 coding DNA: TGTGCCAGCAGTTTAAGACAGTCACCCTCTGGGGCCAACGTCCTGACTTTC. Translated, it gives CASSLRQSPSGANVLTF.